This is a list of T cell receptor beta chains from one sample in a study of radiotherapy plus CTLA-4 blockade in lung cancer. Clones were sequenced by immunoSEQ multiplex PCR, and TCRdb holds only the in-frame ones, with some missing. The repertoire holds about 110,000 clones, about 84% seen once, with 2.4% in the top ten. Here the sequenced sample was peripheral blood, taken from a patient treated with radiotherapy plus ipilimumab. The receptor set was obtained from a human donor with non-small cell lung cancer that progressed on radiotherapy plus ipilimumab. Some clones in this sample may be carry-over from other donors' samples. CDR3s include the opening cysteine and the closing phenylalanine or tryptophan. The D gene is left open where the match is weak. Clone size is not always given. Where it is, it says once, few, many or a class for expanded clones.

>TRBV6-6|16|TRBJ1-6|-|-
CASRTSRRLGDSPLHF
TGTGCCAGCAGAACCTCGCGCAGGCTGGGAGATTCACCCCTCCACTTT
>TRBV28|16|TRBJ1-3|-|-
CASSLSGTHSGNTIYF
TGTGCCAGCAGTTTATCGGGCACACACTCTGGAAACACCATATATTTT
>TRBV4-1|13|TRBJ2-5|-|-
CASSQDPISTQYF
TGCGCCAGCAGCCAAGACCCCATATCAACCCAGTACTTC
>TRBV5-1|15|TRBJ1-1|TRBD1|-
CASSPYGTGMTEAFF
TGCGCCAGCAGCCCATACGGGACAGGGATGACTGAAGCTTTCTTT
>TRBV29-1|13|TRBJ2-7|-|-
CSVARDSPYEQYF
TGCAGCGTTGCTCGCGACAGCCCCTACGAGCAGTACTTC
>TRBV19|16|TRBJ1-5|-|-
CASSPTGTNSNQPQHF
TGTGCCAGTAGCCCAACCGGGACAAATAGCAATCAGCCCCAGCATTTT
>TRBV5-5|15|TRBJ2-3|-|-
CASSWVPGAIDTQYF
TGTGCCAGCAGCTGGGTACCCGGCGCTATAGATACGCAGTATTTT
>TRBV5-4|16|TRBJ2-5|-|few
CASSLSAGVPWETQYF
TGTGCCAGCAGCTTGTCAGCCGGAGTCCCCTGGGAGACCCAGTACTTC
>TRBV28|12|TRBJ2-1|-|-
CASSTGWGEQFF
TGTGCCAGCAGTACAGGGTGGGGTGAGCAGTTCTTC
>TRBV6-5|14|TRBJ2-3|-|-
CASSYSIQADTQYF
TGTGCCAGCAGTTACTCGATCCAGGCAGATACGCAGTATTTT
>TRBV27|16|TRBJ2-7|TRBD2|-
CASSLIGLADSYEQYF
TGTGCCAGCAGCCTTATCGGACTAGCGGACTCCTACGAGCAGTACTTC
>TRBV19|19|TRBJ1-1|-|-
CASSNHKATGIASDTEAFF
TGTGCCAGTTCGAACCACAAAGCAACAGGAATAGCGTCGGACACTGAAGCTTTCTTT
>TRBV7-2|13|TRBJ1-1|-|-
CASSTQGSTEAFF
TGTGCCAGCAGCACACAGGGTTCCACTGAAGCTTTCTTT
>TRBV19|15|TRBJ2-5|TRBD1|-
CASSTGTGYPETQYF
TGTGCCAGTAGTACCGGGACAGGATACCCAGAGACCCAGTACTTC
>TRBV5-6|14|TRBJ1-6|-|-
CASSFGFGESPLHF
TGTGCCAGCAGCTTCGGTTTTGGGGAATCACCCCTCCACTTT
>TRBV4-2|14|TRBJ2-1|-|-
CASSQEDVRGKQFF
TGTGCCAGCAGCCAAGAAGATGTCCGAGGCAAGCAGTTCTTC
>TRBV7-2|13|TRBJ1-2|-|-
CASRPTGVGGYTF
TGTGCCAGCAGACCAACGGGGGTGGGTGGCTACACCTTC
>TRBV14|14|TRBJ2-5|-|-
CASSRLLGRETQYF
TGTGCCAGCAGCCGACTTCTAGGAAGAGAGACCCAGTACTTC
>TRBV18|14|TRBJ1-2|TRBD1|-
CASSPPGTGDGYTF
TGTGCCAGCTCACCCCCCGGGACAGGGGATGGCTACACCTTC
>TRBV5-5|12|TRBJ1-1|-|once
CASSLWDTEAFF
TGTGCCAGCAGCTTGTGGGACACTGAAGCTTTCTTT
>TRBV18|15|TRBJ1-1|TRBD1|-
CASSLGTGSYTEAFF
TGTGCCAGCTCATTAGGGACAGGTTCGTACACTGAAGCTTTCTTT
>TRBV2|12|TRBJ1-1|-|few
CASSYGRDTGFF
TGTGCCAGCAGCTACGGACGGGATACAGGTTTCTTT
>TRBV29-1|12|TRBJ1-2|TRBD1|-
CSADLGGFGYTF
TGCAGCGCCGATCTAGGGGGCTTTGGCTACACCTTC
>TRBV7-2|13|TRBJ1-5|-|once
CASSSHTGQPQHF
TGTGCCAGCAGCTCACATACCGGGCAGCCCCAGCATTTT
>TRBV5-1|15|TRBJ1-1|TRBD1|once
CASSLLTGLNTEAFF
TGCGCCAGCAGCCTCCTGACAGGGTTGAACACTGAAGCTTTCTTT
>TRBV5-1|15|TRBJ2-5|-|-
CASSLGGFGQETQYF
TGCGCCAGCAGCTTGGGAGGGTTTGGCCAAGAGACCCAGTACTTC
>TRBV12-2|15|TRBJ2-1|-|-
CASRLAPIQGNEQFF
TGTGCAAGTCGCTTAGCTCCGATCCAGGGGAATGAGCAGTTCTTC
>TRBV5-4|15|TRBJ2-1|-|-
CASSLGSLSYNEQFF
TGTGCCAGCAGTTTGGGCAGCCTCTCCTACAATGAGCAGTTCTTC
>TRBV4-3|16|TRBJ2-5|-|-
CASSFTPDHGGETQYF
TGCGCCAGCAGCTTCACGCCGGACCACGGGGGAGAGACCCAGTACTTC
>TRBV6-4|14|TRBJ2-2|-|few
CASSADTSTGELFF
TGTGCCAGCAGTGCTGACACTTCAACCGGGGAGCTGTTTTTT
>TRBV6-1|14|TRBJ2-1|-|-
CASSEASPYNEQFF
TGTGCCAGCAGTGAAGCGAGTCCTTACAATGAGCAGTTCTTC
>TRBV16|12|TRBJ2-4|-|-
CASSLGGGIQYF
TGTGCCAGCAGCCTGGGGGGTGGCATTCAGTACTTC
>TRBV5-4|16|TRBJ2-3|TRBD2|-
CASSFAGAFGTDTQYF
TGTGCCAGCAGCTTCGCGGGAGCCTTCGGCACAGATACGCAGTATTTT
>TRBV18|14|TRBJ2-7|-|-
CASSPDPGPYEQYF
TGTGCCAGCTCACCAGATCCGGGTCCCTACGAGCAGTACTTC
>TRBV2|14|TRBJ1-5|-|-
CATGPLVRNQPQHF
TGTGCCACCGGACCCTTAGTGCGCAATCAGCCCCAGCATTTT
>TRBV15|14|TRBJ2-5|-|-
CATSRDKAEETQYF
TGTGCCACCAGCAGAGATAAGGCAGAAGAGACCCAGTACTTC